Listed here is a single T cell receptor beta chain. This sample was included in a study of blood T cell repertoires in COVID-19. For the study at large: Whether acute or convalescent, the COVID-19 samples came from the United States, Italy and Spain. T cells, B-cell-depleted T cells, or PBMCs supplied cDNA or gDNA.

The germline V gene has CDR1 SGDLS and CDR2 YYNGEE. V lost 0 bases and J lost 2; bases outside the gene matches: 11. The CDR3 contains 18 residues. Per the authors' pipeline: Scientists estimated how many nucleated cells there were by amplifying reference gene primers. Sequencing was performed with immunoSEQ multiplex PCR; in TCRdb, only in-frame clones are kept and a portion is missing. V and J calls and clone size are given by that table; D and trimming were obtained from the DNA. Of roughly 41,000 clones listed, approximately 86% are singletons. Cohorts were determined from participant-reported clinical history.

Sequenced input: PBMCs or T cells enriched from blood (not recorded which). The V gene is TRBV9, the J gene TRBJ2-3; TRBD2 matches 8 bases. The origin of this receptor is a woman between 50 and 59 years old who had recovered from COVID-19. Here the CDR3 reads CASSVEGLANSATDTQYF. Written as DNA, the CDR3 is TGTGCCAGCAGCGTAGAAGGACTAGCCAACTCTGCCACAGATACGCAGTATTTT.